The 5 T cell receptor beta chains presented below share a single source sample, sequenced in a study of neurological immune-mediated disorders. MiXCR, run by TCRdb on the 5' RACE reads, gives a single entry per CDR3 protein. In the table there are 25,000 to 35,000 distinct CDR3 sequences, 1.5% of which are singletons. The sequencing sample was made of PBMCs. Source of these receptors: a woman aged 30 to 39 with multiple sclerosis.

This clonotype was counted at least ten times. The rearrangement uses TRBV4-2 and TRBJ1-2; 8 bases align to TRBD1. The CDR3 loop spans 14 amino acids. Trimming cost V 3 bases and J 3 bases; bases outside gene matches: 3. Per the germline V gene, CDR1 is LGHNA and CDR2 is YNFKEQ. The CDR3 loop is CASSQLQGDYGYTF. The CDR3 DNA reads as TGTGCCAGCAGCCAGTTACAGGGGGACTATGGCTACACCTTC.

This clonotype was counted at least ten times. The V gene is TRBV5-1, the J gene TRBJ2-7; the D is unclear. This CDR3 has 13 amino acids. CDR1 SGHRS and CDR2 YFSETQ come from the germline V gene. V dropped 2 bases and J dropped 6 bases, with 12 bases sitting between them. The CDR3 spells CASSFSPGLEQYF. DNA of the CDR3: TGCGCCAGCAGCTTCTCTCCCGGGCTCGAGCAGTACTTC.

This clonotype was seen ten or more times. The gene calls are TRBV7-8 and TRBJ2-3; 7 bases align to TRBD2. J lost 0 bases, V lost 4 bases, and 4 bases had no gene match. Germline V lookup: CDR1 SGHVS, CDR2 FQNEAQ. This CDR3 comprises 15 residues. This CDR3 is CASSSWGGSTDTQYF. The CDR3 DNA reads TGTGCCAGCAGCTCTTGGGGGGGGAGCACAGATACGCAGTATTTT.

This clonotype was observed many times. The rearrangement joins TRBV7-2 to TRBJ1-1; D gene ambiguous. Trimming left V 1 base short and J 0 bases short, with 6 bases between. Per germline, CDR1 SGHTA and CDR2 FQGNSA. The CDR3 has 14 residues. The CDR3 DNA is TGTGCCAGCAGCTTAGTGACATTGAACACTGAAGCTTTCTTT. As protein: CASSLVTLNTEAFF.

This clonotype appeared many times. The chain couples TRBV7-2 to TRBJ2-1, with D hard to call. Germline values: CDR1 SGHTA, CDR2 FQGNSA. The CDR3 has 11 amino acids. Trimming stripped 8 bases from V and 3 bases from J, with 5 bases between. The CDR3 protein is CASALYNEQFF. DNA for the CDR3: TGTGCCAGCGCGCTCTACAATGAGCAGTTCTTC.